This T cell receptor beta chain was captured by sequencing in a study of CD8 T cells in Susac syndrome. V lost 2 bases, J lost 6 bases, and 9 bases lay in between. The CDR3 consists of 12 residues. Germline V gene data show CDR1 as GTSNPN and CDR2 as SVGIG (reference sequence). After extraction with the RNeasy kit, about 0.45 to 1 ug of the RNA was reverse transcribed using random hexamers. TCR beta CDR3 was amplified by immunoSEQ covering 54 Vbeta and 13 Jbeta. TCRdb re-called the immunoSEQ multiplex PCR reads with MiXCR, one entry per CDR3 protein. The data contain about 130,000 distinct CDR3 sequences, roughly 93% of them seen just once; the ten biggest clones take up 0.25% to 0.35%. The authors carried out high-throughput sequencing of TCR beta. They applied it to CD8+ and CD4+ T cells obtained from blood.

The sequenced sample consisted of CD8+ T cells from PBMCs. This receptor was obtained from a human donor with multiple sclerosis. The V call is TRBV30, the J call TRBJ2-3; D is uncertain. The CDR3 reads CAWSSPPDTQYF. CDR3 bases: TGTGCCTGGAGTTCCCCTCCTGATACGCAGTATTTT.